Shown below are 28 T cell receptor beta chains from a single sample sequenced in a study of CD8 T cells in ankylosing spondylitis. General study results and limits: Among TCR beta sequences, a motif of roughly 8 highly homologous variants appeared characteristic of ankylosing spondylitis blood.

TCRdb called the 5' RACE reads again in MiXCR, with one record for every CDR3 protein. In the table there are more than 400,000 distinct CDR3 sequences, roughly 5.3% of which are singletons. The antigens of these receptors remain unknown. Sequenced input: blood, either unsorted or a sorted T cell fraction (not recorded which). The receptor set was obtained from a male donor with ankylosing spondylitis.

Ten or more counts support this clonotype. J is TRBJ2-7 and V is TRBV20-1; D gene uncertain. The CDR3 extends over 13 amino acids. V was pared by 4 bases and J by 4 bases, with 14 bases between. Germline CDR1 is DFQATT and CDR2 is SNEGSKA (reference sequence). CDR3 sequence reads: CSAKGHFLYEQYF. DNA of the CDR3: TGCAGTGCTAAGGGCCATTTTCTTTACGAGCAGTACTTC.

This clonotype occurred many times. The chain uses TRBV5-1 and TRBJ1-1; weak D call: TRBD1 (5 bases). With 0 bases removed from V and 3 bases from J, the gap between germline ends came to 9 bases. Germline CDR1 SGHRS, CDR2 YFSETQ. The CDR3 is 14 residues long. In DNA form, the CDR3 reads TGCGCCAGCAGCTTGGGAGGGGTCTACACTGAAGCTTTCTTT. This encodes CASSLGGVYTEAFF.

This clonotype was counted many times. This sequence joins TRBV15 and TRBJ2-7; the match to TRBD2 covers 10 bases. Per germline, CDR1 LNHNV and CDR2 YYDKDF (reference sequence). The trim removed 3 bases at V and 2 bases at J, leaving 4 bases unmatched. The length of the CDR3 is 15 residues. The CDR3 reads CATSRRTSGAYEQYF. In DNA, the CDR3 is TGTGCCACCAGCAGGAGGACTAGCGGAGCCTACGAGCAGTACTTC.

This clonotype was seen many times. The chain is built from TRBV5-8 and TRBJ1-4; 8 nucleotides match TRBD1. Germline CDR1 is SGHTS and CDR2 is YDEGEE. J was trimmed by 4 bases and V by 4 bases; bases with no gene match: 6. CDR3 length: 15 residues. CDR3 DNA sequence: TGTGCCAGCAGCCCGGGACAGGCCCTTAATGAAAAACTGTTTTTT. This translates into CASSPGQALNEKLFF.

This clonotype was found many times. The chain joins TRBV7-2 to TRBJ2-2, with D unclear. Trimming removed 3 bases at V and 7 bases at J, with 15 bases between. Germline values: CDR1 SGHTA, CDR2 FQGNSA. This CDR3 has 15 amino acids. CDR3: CASSFGIPPGGELFF. CDR3 coding DNA: TGTGCCAGCAGCTTCGGCATTCCTCCGGGCGGGGAGCTGTTTTTT. Drawing the rest from reference TRBV7-2 and TRBJ2-2, the complete variable domain is GAGVSQSPSNKVTEKGKDVELRCDPISGHTALYWYRQSLGQGLEFLIYFQGNSAPDKSGLPSDRFSAERTGGSVSTLTIQRTQQEDSAVYLCASSFGIPPGGELFFGEGSRLTVL.

This clonotype was picked up a small number of times. The chain carries TRBV7-2 and TRBJ1-4; TRBD1 agrees at 9 bases. The CDR3 has 17 amino acids. CDR1 and CDR2 from the germline V gene are SGHTA and FQGNSA. The junction had 11 bases not matched to a gene; V was cut back by 1 base and J by 8 bases. DNA of the CDR3: TGTGCCAGCAGCTTAGGAAACCCCGGGACAGGGTACGAAAAACTGTTTTTT. The encoded protein is CASSLGNPGTGYEKLFF.

This clonotype was counted at least ten times. J is TRBJ2-1 and V is TRBV20-1, with D maybe TRBD1 (6 bases). Trimming pared 6 bases from V and 0 bases from J, leaving 15 bases between. The CDR3 is 15 amino acids. Germline V gene data show CDR1 as DFQATT and CDR2 as SNEGSKA (reference sequence). The CDR3 sequence: CSAPTGHSSYNEQFF. The CDR3 DNA reads as TGCAGTGCCCCCACAGGGCATAGCTCCTACAATGAGCAGTTCTTC.

The table lists this clonotype with a few counts. The chain links TRBV19 to TRBJ2-5; 10 positions match TRBD2. V lost 5 bases, J lost 5 bases, and 8 bases stayed unmatched. The V gene's germline CDR1 is LNHDA and CDR2 SQIVND (reference sequence). The CDR3 sequence is 15 residues long. The CDR3 loop is CASSLWTGLAETQYF. DNA of the CDR3: TGTGCCAGTAGTTTATGGACGGGACTAGCGGAGACCCAGTACTTC.

The J gene is TRBJ2-7, the V gene TRBV2, with D tentatively TRBD2 (5 bases). Germline V lookup: CDR1 SNHLY, CDR2 FYNNEI. The CDR3 loop spans 14 amino acids. V lost 6 bases to trimming and J lost 3 bases, with 15 bases between them. For the CDR3, the DNA is TGTGCCAGCAGCCCCCCATTCCGGGGCTACGAGCAGTACTTC. This gives the protein CASSPPFRGYEQYF. The full variable domain, completed using reference TRBV2 and TRBJ2-7, is EPEVTQTPSHQVTQMGQEVILRCVPISNHLYFYWYRQILGQKVEFLVSFYNNEISEKSEIFDDQFSVERPDGSNFTLKIRSTKLEDSAMYFCASSPPFRGYEQYFGPGTRLTVT.

This clonotype was seen many times. The chain uses TRBV28 and TRBJ2-2, with TRBD2 as a possible D gene (6 bases). This CDR3 contains 14 residues. V was pared by 8 bases and J by 2 bases, with 12 bases between. Germline V gives CDR1 MDHEN, CDR2 SYDVKM. The CDR3 nucleotides read TGTGCCAGCCATCGCGGGATCAACACCGGGGAGCTGTTTTTT. Its translation: CASHRGINTGELFF.

This clonotype has ten or more counts. The rearrangement links TRBV9 to TRBJ2-5; 10 bases match TRBD2. From germline, CDR1 is SGDLS and CDR2 YYNGEE. J lost 7 bases, V lost 3 bases, and 6 bases had no gene match. This CDR3 spans 14 amino acids. CDR3 DNA: TGTGCCAGCAGCGCCGCCGGGACTAGCGTGACCCAGTACTTC. Translating gives CASSAAGTSVTQYF. The full variable domain, in which reference TRBV9 and TRBJ2-5 provide the parts outside the CDR3, is DSGVTQTPKHLITATGQRVTLRCSPRSGDLSVYWYQQSLDQGLQFLIQYYNGEERAKGNILERFSAQQFPDLHSELNLSSLELGDSALYFCASSAAGTSVTQYFGPGTRLLVL.

This chain uses TRBV12-3 or TRBV12-4 with TRBJ2-1; TRBD1 agrees at 11 bases. CDR3 size: 15 residues. After removal of 5 bases from V and 6 bases from J, the junction contained 6 bases not matched to a gene. The CDR3 loop is CASSQDRGRGNEQFF. CDR3 sequence (DNA): TGTGCCAGCAGTCAGGACAGGGGGCGAGGCAATGAGCAGTTCTTC.

This clonotype was observed a handful of times. The rearrangement joins TRBV12-5 to TRBJ2-3; 12 bases map to TRBD2. Germline CDR1 and CDR2: LGHNT and FRNRAP. This CDR3 spans 15 amino acids. Unmatched junction bases numbered 3, after V lost 7 bases and J lost 1 base. The CDR3 DNA follows: TGTGCTAGTGCCCGGACTAGCGGGGGCACAGATACGCAGTATTTT. Its translation is CASARTSGGTDTQYF.

The genes are TRBV5-1 and TRBJ2-2, with 10 bases that match TRBD1. V shed 3 bases and J 6 bases; nucleotides not matched to a gene: 5. This CDR3 comprises 15 residues. Germline assignment: CDR1 SGHRS and CDR2 YFSETQ. The CDR3 coding sequence is TGCGCCAGCAGCTCGGGACAGGGGAATGCCGGGGAGCTGTTTTTT. This codes for CASSSGQGNAGELFF. Full variable domain (outside the CDR3, taken from reference TRBV5-1 and TRBJ2-2): KAGVTQTPRYLIKTRGQQVTLSCSPISGHRSVSWYQQTPGQGLQFLFEYFSETQRNKGNFPGRFSGRQFSNSRSEMNVSTLELGDSALYLCASSSGQGNAGELFFGEGSRLTVL.

This clonotype occurred many times. This chain uses TRBV15 with TRBJ1-2, with D uncertain. The germline CDR1 and CDR2 sequences are LNHNV and YYDKDF (reference sequence). With 0 bases removed from V and 8 bases from J, the gap between germline ends came to 13 bases. The CDR3 runs to 14 residues. The CDR3 region is CATSRDNSGVGYTF. The DNA for the CDR3 is TGTGCCACCAGCAGAGATAATTCGGGAGTGGGCTACACCTTC.

In this sample, this clonotype turned up many times. The rearrangement uses TRBV7-9 and TRBJ2-7; a weak D match, TRBD2 (6 bases). The germline V gene has CDR1 SEHNR and CDR2 FQNEAQ (reference sequence). The V end lost 4 bases, the J end lost 0 bases, and 13 bases lay between the germline ends. This CDR3 is built from 15 residues. The CDR3 protein is CASSSGRESSYEQYF. The CDR3 nucleotides read TGTGCCAGCAGCTCGGGACGGGAGAGCTCCTACGAGCAGTACTTC.

This clonotype was seen repeatedly, ten times or more. This chain connects TRBV24-1 to TRBJ2-7; D uncertain. Germline CDR1 reads KGHDR; CDR2 reads SFDVKD. The CDR3 runs 12 residues. Trimming removed 9 bases at V and 1 base at J, with 9 bases between. This CDR3 reads CATSLGSYEQYF. For the CDR3, the DNA is TGTGCCACCTCTCTCGGGTCCTACGAGCAGTACTTC.

The chain links TRBV10-3 to TRBJ2-1; D not certain. CDR1 ENHRY and CDR2 SYGVKD come from the germline V gene. The CDR3 contains 16 residues. V was trimmed by 2 bases and J by 4 bases, leaving 15 bases between them. The CDR3, as DNA: TGTGCCATCAGTGAGGTCATGGCTAGTAATTACAATGAGCAGTTCTTC. It codes for CAISEVMASNYNEQFF.

This clonotype was seen ten or more times. This chain connects TRBV4-3 to TRBJ1-2; D possibly corresponds to TRBD1 (5 bases). Trimming took off 3 bases at V and 4 bases at J, with 12 bases between the two ends. CDR1 is LGHNA and CDR2 is YSLEER in the germline V gene. CDR3 length: 14 residues. CDR3 residues: CASSQIRTLYGYTF. The CDR3 DNA reads as TGCGCCAGCAGCCAGATCAGGACACTCTATGGCTACACCTTC.

This clonotype was counted many times. The rearrangement uses TRBV20-1 and TRBJ2-1; the D gene is possibly TRBD2 (6 bases). Germline loops: CDR1 DFQATT, CDR2 SNEGSKA (reference sequence). With 5 bases removed from V and 9 bases from J, the gap between germline ends came to 14 bases. The CDR3 length is 12 residues. The CDR3 DNA reads as TGCAGTGCTCCCCGGTTGGGGGGTGAGCAGTTCTTC. Residues: CSAPRLGGEQFF.

This clonotype appeared many times. The V gene is TRBV10-3, the J gene TRBJ2-7; 7 positions match TRBD1. Trimming cost V 9 bases and J 4 bases; bases outside gene matches: 3. Germline V gives CDR1 ENHRY, CDR2 SYGVKD. The CDR3 runs to 11 residues. The CDR3 region has the DNA TGTGCCATTAGGGACAGTTACGAGCAGTACTTC. Translating gives CAIRDSYEQYF.

The chain joins TRBV12-3 or TRBV12-4 to TRBJ2-5, with 14 bases aligning to TRBD2. This CDR3 contains 18 residues. Losses at the gene ends were 5 bases for V and 4 bases for J; bases not matched to a gene: 12. The DNA of the CDR3 is TGTGCCAGCAGTCCCTACGGGACTAGCGGGAGAGCGCCAGAGACCCAGTACTTC. Encoded protein: CASSPYGTSGRAPETQYF.

This clonotype was seen ten or more times. The V gene is TRBV5-1, the J gene TRBJ2-5; D possibly uses TRBD1 or TRBD2 (5 bases each). The CDR3 runs 15 residues. CDR1 and CDR2 from the germline V gene are SGHRS and YFSETQ. Trimming stripped 2 bases from V and 1 base from J, with 12 bases between. DNA of the CDR3: TGCGCCAGCAGCTTCGGGACGGACTCCCAAGAGACCCAGTACTTC. Residues: CASSFGTDSQETQYF. Using reference TRBV5-1 and TRBJ2-5 for the parts outside the CDR3, the full variable domain is KAGVTQTPRYLIKTRGQQVTLSCSPISGHRSVSWYQQTPGQGLQFLFEYFSETQRNKGNFPGRFSGRQFSNSRSEMNVSTLELGDSALYLCASSFGTDSQETQYFGPGTRLLVL.

This chain links TRBV30 with TRBJ1-2; tentatively, D is TRBD1 (6 bases). The V end lost 3 bases, the J end lost 3 bases, and 11 bases lay between the germline ends. The V gene's germline CDR1 is GTSNPN and CDR2 SVGIG (reference sequence). This CDR3 comprises 13 residues. The CDR3 loop is CAWSGGRDYGYTF. The CDR3 DNA sequence: TGTGCCTGGAGCGGGGGCCGGGACTATGGCTACACCTTC.

This clonotype was recorded a few times. This chain joins TRBV6-2 or TRBV6-3 and TRBJ2-7; D gene ambiguous. The CDR3 is made up of 13 amino acids. The germline V gene has CDR1 MNHEY and CDR2 SVGEGT. V lost 2 bases to trimming and J lost 3 bases, with 8 bases between them. The CDR3 reads CASSYNRDYEQYF. The CDR3 DNA reads TGTGCCAGCAGTTACAACAGAGACTACGAGCAGTACTTC.

There are many counts of this clonotype. The chain joins TRBV9 to TRBJ2-2; D not certain. Germline lookup yields CDR1 SGDLS and CDR2 YYNGEE. Trimming removed 6 bases from V and 0 bases from J, with 9 bases in between. The CDR3 is 14 amino acids. The CDR3 nucleotides are TGTGCCAGCACGACGCCCGCGAACACCGGGGAGCTGTTTTTT. This gives the protein CASTTPANTGELFF.

This clonotype has only a few counts. The chain joins TRBV20-1 to TRBJ2-7; 9 nucleotides match TRBD1. J lost 0 bases, V lost 8 bases, and 14 bases had no gene match. The CDR3 loop spans 16 amino acids. The germline V gene has CDR1 DFQATT and CDR2 SNEGSKA (reference sequence). CDR3 nucleotides: TGCAGTCACCGGCTAGATGGGACAGGGTACTCCTACGAGCAGTACTTC. Translating it yields CSHRLDGTGYSYEQYF.

This clonotype was counted ten times or more. The chain recombines TRBV4-3 with TRBJ2-3; D remains ambiguous. V was trimmed by 0 bases and J by 3 bases, leaving 7 bases between them. CDR1 and CDR2 (germline): LGHNA, YSLEER. CDR3 length: 14 residues. CDR3 in amino acids: CASSQDFGTDTQYF. The DNA of the CDR3 is TGCGCCAGCAGCCAAGATTTCGGGACAGATACGCAGTATTTT.